The entry that follows covers one TCR beta chain sequence. Its antigen is undetermined. V was shortened by 2 bases and J by 6 bases, with 10 bases between the two germline ends. The CDR3 consists of 12 residues. Per germline, CDR1 GTSNPN and CDR2 SVGIG (reference sequence). As to treatment: oral pan-JAK inhibitor, 5-10 mg twice daily. CD4+ and CD8+ T cells were sorted from PBMCs stained for CD3, CD4 and CD8. This sample is part of a study of CD8+ T cells in alopecia areata. Across the study: Scoring of treated patients' severity used the percentage of affected scalp area.

Study-wide points: Tofacitinib yielded significantly lower scalp clonality and fewer expanded CD8+ clones among the top 100.

As the sequencing template, cDNA was produced by extracting RNA and reverse transcribing it. Using immunoSEQ multiplex PCR, the repertoire was profiled, and TCRdb retains in-frame clones only, with some absent. This repertoire shows 130,000 or so clones, 60% to 65% found once; its top ten account for around 6%. The chain links TRBV30 to TRBJ1-2; no definite D call. This clonotype was obtained from a human donor with alopecia areata. The sample was CD4+ T cells sorted from blood, taken at week 4, from a patient treated with tofacitinib. The CDR3 DNA reads as TGTGCCTGGAGTATCGGGCAGGATGGCTACACCTTC. Protein: CAWSIGQDGYTF.